This T cell receptor beta chain was captured by sequencing in a study of OX40 agonist ivuxolimab in advanced cancers. At the level of the study: It was permissible to have had prior anti-PD-1, anti-PD-L1 or anti-CTLA-4 therapy, and approximately 41% had some.

Profiled with immunoSEQ multiplex PCR; TCRdb holds only in-frame clones, not every one. The data hold fewer than 80,000 clones, with approximately 83% observed a single time. There are 15 residues in the CDR3. CDR1 LGHNA and CDR2 YSLEER come from the germline V gene. V dropped 1 base and J dropped 7 bases, with 14 bases sitting between them. The receptor's source is an adult with an advanced solid tumor such as melanoma, head and neck, liver or kidney cancer. The chain couples TRBV4-3 to TRBJ1-5; D is unclear. The sample was CD4+ or CD8+ T cells sorted from blood, taken in a trial of the OX40 agonist ivuxolimab. The CDR3 loop is CASSQAWSSGQPQHF. Here the CDR3 DNA reads TGCGCCAGCAGCCAAGCGTGGTCCTCGGGGCAGCCCCAGCATTTT.